The clone carrying this T cell receptor (beta chain) turned up a few times. No antigen is known for it. These data are taken from a study of cytomegalovirus exposure and HLA in healthy donors. This CDR3 spans 12 amino acids. In germline, CDR1 is SQVTM, CDR2 ANQGSEA. V was pared by 2 bases and J by 3 bases, with 0 bases of the junction left unmatched. The PCR contained 60 Vbeta and 13 Jbeta primers. Data came from immunoSEQ multiplex PCR; TCRdb stores just in-frame clones and leaves some out. The repertoire holds around 160,000 clones, with nearly 80% as singletons. Regarding the study as a whole: The likely origin of a cluster of highly shared sequence variants was a sequencing artifact. A later analysis found TCR association rates differed by HLA locus, highest for DRB1 and lowest for HLA-C.

The sequence derives from a man between 40 and 49 years old in good health and CMV-seropositive. The chain couples TRBV29-1 to TRBJ1-1, with 7 bases matching TRBD1. Sequencing used PBMCs. DNA for the CDR3: TGCAGCGTTGAACAGGGGGACACTGAAGCTTTCTTT. Translating gives CSVEQGDTEAFF.